This T cell receptor (beta chain) comes out of a study of identical twins. This clonotype was found a few times. What it binds is unknown. Study-wide results and limits: Beta out-of-frame twin sharing showed a weaker excess.

A single record per CDR3 protein comes from TCRdb applying MiXCR to the 5' RACE reads. The sample contains roughly 720,000 distinct CDR3 sequences, 15% to 20% of which appear only once. CDR3 size: 15 residues. Germline V gives CDR1 SGHTA, CDR2 FQGNSA. With V trimmed by 7 bases and J by 0 bases, 8 bases remained unmatched. A further study also used this sample, focusing on T cells expressing NK-cell markers. As that report states: There remained a lack of clarity about HCMV specificity of expanded NKG2C+ T cell clones.

The sequence derives from a woman under 30 in good health. Sequencing input: PBMCs. The chain uses TRBV7-2 and TRBJ1-1, with 7 bases identical to TRBD1. The CDR3 reads CASNRQGAMNTEAFF. Written as DNA, the CDR3 is TGTGCCAGCAACCGACAGGGAGCTATGAACACTGAAGCTTTCTTT. Complete variable domain (other parts from reference TRBV7-2 and TRBJ1-1): GAGVSQSPSNKVTEKGKDVELRCDPISGHTALYWYRQSLGQGLEFLIYFQGNSAPDKSGLPSDRFSAERTGGSVSTLTIQRTQQEDSAVYLCASNRQGAMNTEAFFGQGTRLTVV.